This entry describes one T cell receptor beta chain. No antigen is known for it. This sample is drawn from a study of Ad26.COV2.S vaccination and SARS-CoV-2 variants. Study in general: Into the muscle, Ad26.COV2.S was dosed once or twice, 56 days apart.

Treatment indicated: some 19 received Ad26.COV2.S at low or high dose, single or two shots; several received placebo; per-sample allocation not given. Sampling occurred on day 63 after the first vaccine or placebo injection. Boston provided a donor who was an adult aged 18-55 years. The study, taken as a whole, reports: Similar non-spike TCR breadth was seen in vaccine and placebo recipients. Substantial breadth in spike-specific CD8+ and CD4+ T cell responses was reportedly seen after vaccination.

Using immunoSEQ multiplex PCR, the repertoire was profiled, and TCRdb retains in-frame clones only, with some absent. The sample lists about 680,000 clones, more than 70% occurring once. The CDR3 sequence is 13 residues long. Looked up from germline, CDR1 is SGHTA and CDR2 is FQGNSA. With 0 bases removed from V and 4 bases from J, the gap between germline ends came to 6 bases. The chain couples TRBV7-2 to TRBJ1-1; possibly TRBD1 for D (5 bases). The sequence came from a person between 18 and 65 years old who received the Ad26.COV2.S COVID-19 vaccine or a placebo. Here the sequenced sample was peripheral blood, taken in a trial of Ad26.COV2.S vaccine versus placebo. CDR3 nucleotides: TGTGCCAGCAGCTTAGCGGGGGTCACTGAAGCTTTCTTT. Its protein is CASSLAGVTEAFF.